A selection of T cell receptor beta chains follows, all from one sample in a study of cytomegalovirus exposure and HLA in healthy donors. Only in-frame clones appear in the TCRdb table, and some are missing; sequencing was by immunoSEQ multiplex PCR. The data include approximately 120,000 clones; the top ten clones carry under 1.3%. Sequenced input: PBMCs. Receptors were obtained from a man between 18 and 29 years old in good health and CMV-seronegative. The CDR3 runs from the conserved cysteine through the conserved F or W. A D gene is named only where the DNA matches it firmly.

D gene,CDR3 length,V gene,J gene,CDR3 protein
-,13,TRBV4-1,TRBJ2-7,CASSRGQNYEQYF
-,14,TRBV19,TRBJ2-2,CASSIRDVSGELFF
-,14,TRBV5-1,TRBJ1-1,CASSLSDQNTEAFF
-,16,TRBV7-9,TRBJ1-3,CASSLIPGFSGNTIYF
TRBD1,15,TRBV25-1,TRBJ1-1,CASSKNDRGNTEAFF
-,14,TRBV19,TRBJ1-1,CASSIRTGGAEAFF
TRBD1,15,TRBV5-8,TRBJ2-7,CASSLAGGPFYEQYF
TRBD1,15,TRBV5-1,TRBJ1-5,CASSSTGTGNQPQHF
TRBD2,15,TRBV29-1,TRBJ2-1,CSVVAGGPTYNEQFF
-,15,TRBV7-9,TRBJ1-2,CASSFGQSANYGYTF
TRBD1,15,TRBV2,TRBJ1-2,CASSEGTGNSLGYTF
-,14,TRBV5-6,TRBJ2-5,CASSFAGIQETQYF
-,13,TRBV9,TRBJ2-5,CASSAGTKDTQYF
TRBD1,16,TRBV15,TRBJ1-5,CATSGPGQLSNQPQHF
-,17,TRBV7-8,TRBJ2-4,CASSVLGATAAKNIQYF
-,15,TRBV19,TRBJ1-2,CASRGAGQKNYGYTF